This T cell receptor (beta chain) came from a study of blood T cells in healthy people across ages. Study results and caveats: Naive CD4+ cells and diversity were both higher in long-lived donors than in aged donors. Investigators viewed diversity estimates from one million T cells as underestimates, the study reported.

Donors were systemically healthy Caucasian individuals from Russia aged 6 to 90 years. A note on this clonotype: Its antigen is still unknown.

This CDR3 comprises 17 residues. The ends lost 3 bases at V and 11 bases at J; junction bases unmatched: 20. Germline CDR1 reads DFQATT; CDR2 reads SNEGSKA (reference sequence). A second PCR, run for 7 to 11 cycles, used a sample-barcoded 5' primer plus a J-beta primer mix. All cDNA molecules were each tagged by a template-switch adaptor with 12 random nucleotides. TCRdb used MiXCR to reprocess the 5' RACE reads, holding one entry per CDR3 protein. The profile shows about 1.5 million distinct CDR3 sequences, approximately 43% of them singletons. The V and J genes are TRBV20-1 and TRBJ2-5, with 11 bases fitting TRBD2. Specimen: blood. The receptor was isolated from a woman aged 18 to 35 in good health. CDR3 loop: CSARVSGRALRNNEQYF. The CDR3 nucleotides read TGCAGTGCTAGGGTTAGCGGGAGGGCCCTACGAAACAATGAGCAGTACTTC.